This T cell receptor (beta chain) came from a study of naive and memory T cell subsets. From germline, CDR1 is SGHVS and CDR2 FNYEAQ. The CDR3 has 14 amino acids. V lost 1 base to trimming and J lost 3 bases, with 10 bases between them. An equimolar mix of two oligonucleotides served as the beta constant-region primer for TRBC1 and TRBC2. The ligated cDNA underwent four PCR rounds using SP2 and nested alpha and beta constant-region primers. Via MiXCR, TCRdb re-called the UMI-ligation and nested PCR reads, giving one row per CDR3 protein. The sample includes under 150,000 distinct CDR3 sequences, approximately 20% of them seen just once. Overall study findings and caveats: A few larger clonotypes appeared in naive repertoires, especially CD8, possibly memory cells re-expressing CD45RA. Over 85% of naive TCR sequences appeared only once, unlike memory subsets.

Of note for this clonotype: Antigen specificity is unknown.

This chain uses TRBV7-6 with TRBJ2-7, with D hard to call. Material: naive CD8+ T cells from blood. The TCR sequence derives from a human donor in good health. This chain's CDR3 is CASSLGLSGYEQYF. The CDR3 bases are TGTGCCAGCAGCTTAGGACTTTCCGGCTACGAGCAGTACTTC.